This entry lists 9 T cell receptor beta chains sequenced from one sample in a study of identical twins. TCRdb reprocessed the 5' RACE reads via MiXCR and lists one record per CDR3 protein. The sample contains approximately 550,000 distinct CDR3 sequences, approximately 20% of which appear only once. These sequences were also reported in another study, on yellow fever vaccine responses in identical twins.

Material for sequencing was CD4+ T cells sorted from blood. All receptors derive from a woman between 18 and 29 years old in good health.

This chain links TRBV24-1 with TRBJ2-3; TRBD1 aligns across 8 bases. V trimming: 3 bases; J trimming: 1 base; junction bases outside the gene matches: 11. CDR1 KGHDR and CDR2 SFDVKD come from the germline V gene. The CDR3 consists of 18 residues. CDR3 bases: TGTGCCACCAGTGATCCAAACACCCCGGGACAGGGCACAGATACGCAGTATTTT. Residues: CATSDPNTPGQGTDTQYF.

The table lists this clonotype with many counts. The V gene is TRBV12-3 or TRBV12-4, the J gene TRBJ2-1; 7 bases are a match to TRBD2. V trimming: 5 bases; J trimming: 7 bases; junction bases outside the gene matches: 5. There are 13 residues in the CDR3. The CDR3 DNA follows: TGTGCCAGCAGTCCTGGACTAGTAAATGAGCAGTTCTTC. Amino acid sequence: CASSPGLVNEQFF.

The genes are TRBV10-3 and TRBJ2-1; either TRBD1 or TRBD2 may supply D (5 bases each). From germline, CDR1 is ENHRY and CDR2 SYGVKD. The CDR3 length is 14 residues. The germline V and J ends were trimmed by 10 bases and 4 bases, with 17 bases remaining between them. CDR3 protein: CATQGEATYNEQFF. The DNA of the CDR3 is TGTGCCACCCAGGGAGAGGCGACATACAATGAGCAGTTCTTC.

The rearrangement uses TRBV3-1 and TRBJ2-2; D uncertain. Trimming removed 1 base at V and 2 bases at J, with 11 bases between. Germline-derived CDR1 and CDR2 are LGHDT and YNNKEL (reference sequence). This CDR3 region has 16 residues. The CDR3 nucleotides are TGTGCCAGCAGCCAAGGGGGAACTGTTAACACCGGGGAGCTGTTTTTT. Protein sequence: CASSQGGTVNTGELFF.

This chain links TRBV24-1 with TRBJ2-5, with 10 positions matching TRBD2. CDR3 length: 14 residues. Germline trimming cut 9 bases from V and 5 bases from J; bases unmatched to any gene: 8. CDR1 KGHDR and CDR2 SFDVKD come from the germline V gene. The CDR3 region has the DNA TGTGCCACCGGATCTAGCGGGGGTGCGGAGACCCAGTACTTC. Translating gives CATGSSGGAETQYF.

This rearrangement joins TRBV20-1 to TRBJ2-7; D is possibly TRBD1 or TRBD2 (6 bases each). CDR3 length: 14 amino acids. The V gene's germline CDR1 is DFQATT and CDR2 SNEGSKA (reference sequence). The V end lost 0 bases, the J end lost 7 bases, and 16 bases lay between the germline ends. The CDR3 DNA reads TGCAGTGCTAGAGACGGGGGCGGATCGGGGGAGCAGTACGTC. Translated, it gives CSARDGGGSGEQYV.

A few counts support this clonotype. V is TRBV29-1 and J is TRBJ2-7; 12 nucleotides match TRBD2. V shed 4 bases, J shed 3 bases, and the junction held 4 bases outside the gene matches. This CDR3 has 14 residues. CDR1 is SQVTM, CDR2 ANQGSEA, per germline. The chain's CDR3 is CSVVGTSGYYEQYF. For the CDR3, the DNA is TGCAGCGTTGTAGGGACTAGCGGGTACTACGAGCAGTACTTC.

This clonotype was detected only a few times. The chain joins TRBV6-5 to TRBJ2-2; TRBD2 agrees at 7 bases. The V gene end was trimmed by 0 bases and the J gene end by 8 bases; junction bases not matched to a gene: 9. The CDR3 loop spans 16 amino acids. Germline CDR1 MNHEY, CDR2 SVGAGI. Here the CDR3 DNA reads TGTGCCAGCAGTTACTCTTTCCAGCGGGAACAGGGGGAGCTGTTTTTT. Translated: CASSYSFQREQGELFF.

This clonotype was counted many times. This chain's CDR3 is CASSPANTQYF. CDR3 sequence (DNA): TGTGCCAGCAGCCCTGCCAATACGCAGTATTTT. The gene calls are TRBV12-3 or TRBV12-4 and TRBJ2-3, with unresolved D. Trimming left V 6 bases short and J 7 bases short, with 8 bases between. The CDR3 runs 11 residues.